This T cell receptor (beta chain) was observed in a study of blood T cell repertoires in COVID-19. Study overall: The origin of the acute and convalescent COVID-19 samples was the United States, Italy and Spain.

J gave up 5 bases and V 3 bases, and 9 bases lay outside the gene matches. The CDR3 covers 17 residues. CDR1 is SGHVS, CDR2 FNYEAQ, per germline. Per the study methods: Amplification of reference gene primers was used by the study to estimate nucleated cell counts. Sequencing used immunoSEQ multiplex PCR; TCRdb keeps in-frame clones, though not all of them. The V and J calls and clone size are taken from that table; D and trimming were inferred from the DNA. The sample has 150,000 to 200,000 clones, about four fifths seen once. This clone was recorded once. The sample was PBMCs or T cells enriched from blood (not recorded which). The chain is built from TRBV7-6 and TRBJ2-5; 13 bases agree with TRBD2. The origin of this receptor is a woman in her 30s who had been exposed to COVID-19. CDR3 in amino acids: CASSLETSGGARETQYF. CDR3 bases: TGTGCCAGCAGCTTGGAAACTAGCGGGGGGGCCCGTGAGACCCAGTACTTC.